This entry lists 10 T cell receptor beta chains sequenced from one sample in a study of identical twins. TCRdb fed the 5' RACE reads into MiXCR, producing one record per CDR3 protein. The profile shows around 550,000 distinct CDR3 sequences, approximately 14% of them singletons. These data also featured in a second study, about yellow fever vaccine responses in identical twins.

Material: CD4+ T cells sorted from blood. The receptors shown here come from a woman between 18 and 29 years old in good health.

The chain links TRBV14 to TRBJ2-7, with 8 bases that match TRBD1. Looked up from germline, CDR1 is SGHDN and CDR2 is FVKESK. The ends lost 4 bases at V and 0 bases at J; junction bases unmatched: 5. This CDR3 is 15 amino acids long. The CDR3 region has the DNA TGTGCCAGCAGCCGCCGGACAGGGTACTCCTACGAGCAGTACTTC. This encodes CASSRRTGYSYEQYF.

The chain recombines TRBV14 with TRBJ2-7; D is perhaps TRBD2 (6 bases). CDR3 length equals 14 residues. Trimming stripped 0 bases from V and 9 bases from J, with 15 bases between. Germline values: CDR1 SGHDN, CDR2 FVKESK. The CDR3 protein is CASSQDLLGGRQYV. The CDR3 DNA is TGTGCCAGCAGCCAAGATCTCTTGGGAGGAAGGCAGTACGTC.

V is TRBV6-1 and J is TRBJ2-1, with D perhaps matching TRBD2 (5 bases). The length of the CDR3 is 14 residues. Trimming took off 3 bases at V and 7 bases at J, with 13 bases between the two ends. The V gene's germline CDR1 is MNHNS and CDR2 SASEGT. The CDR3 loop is CASSDLAYVNEQFF. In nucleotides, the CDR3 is TGTGCCAGCAGTGACCTAGCCTACGTAAATGAGCAGTTCTTC.

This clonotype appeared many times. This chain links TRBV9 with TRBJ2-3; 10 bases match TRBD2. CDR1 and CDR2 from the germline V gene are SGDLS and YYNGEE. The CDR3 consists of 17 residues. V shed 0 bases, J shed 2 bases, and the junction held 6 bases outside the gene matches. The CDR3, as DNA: TGTGCCAGCAGCGTAGCCAGCGGGAGGGCCGACACAGATACGCAGTATTTT. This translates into CASSVASGRADTDTQYF.

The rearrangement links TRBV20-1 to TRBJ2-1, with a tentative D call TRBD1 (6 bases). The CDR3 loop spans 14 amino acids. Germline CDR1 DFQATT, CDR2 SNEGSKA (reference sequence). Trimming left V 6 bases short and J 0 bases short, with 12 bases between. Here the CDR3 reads CSAQTGSSYNEQFF. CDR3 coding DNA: TGCAGTGCCCAAACAGGGTCCTCCTACAATGAGCAGTTCTTC.

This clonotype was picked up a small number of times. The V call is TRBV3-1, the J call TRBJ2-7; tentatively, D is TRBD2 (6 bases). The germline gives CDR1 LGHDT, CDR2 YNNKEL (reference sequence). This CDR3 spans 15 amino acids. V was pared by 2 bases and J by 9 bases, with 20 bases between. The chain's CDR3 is CASSQLVDSAGRQYF. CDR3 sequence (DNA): TGTGCCAGCAGCCAATTGGTCGACTCCGCGGGGCGGCAGTACTTC.

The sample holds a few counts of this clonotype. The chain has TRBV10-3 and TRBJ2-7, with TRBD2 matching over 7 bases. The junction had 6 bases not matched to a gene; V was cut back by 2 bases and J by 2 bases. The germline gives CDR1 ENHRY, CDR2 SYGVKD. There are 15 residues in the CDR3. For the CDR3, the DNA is TGTGCCATCAGTGAGACGGGGAGGGACCCCTACGAGCAGTACTTC. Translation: CAISETGRDPYEQYF.

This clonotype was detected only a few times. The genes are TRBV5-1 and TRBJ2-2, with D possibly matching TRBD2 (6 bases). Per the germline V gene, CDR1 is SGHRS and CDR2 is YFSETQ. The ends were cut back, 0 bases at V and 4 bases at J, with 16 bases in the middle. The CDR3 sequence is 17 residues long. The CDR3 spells CASSLAEGPAGTGELFF. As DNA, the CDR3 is TGCGCCAGCAGCTTGGCGGAGGGCCCGGCAGGCACCGGGGAGCTGTTTTTT.

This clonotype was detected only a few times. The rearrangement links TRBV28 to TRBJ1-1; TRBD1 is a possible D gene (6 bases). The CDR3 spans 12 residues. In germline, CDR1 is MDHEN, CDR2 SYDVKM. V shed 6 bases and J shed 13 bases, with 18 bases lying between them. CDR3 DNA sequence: TGTGCCAGCAGCCAGGGGACCCCCGGAGGTTTCTTT. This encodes CASSQGTPGGFF.

CDR3 sequence (DNA): TGTGCCAGCAGTCCCCCGGGCAGAGACTACGAGCAGTACTTC. Translating it yields CASSPPGRDYEQYF. The chain combines TRBV28 with TRBJ2-7; D gene unclear. The V gene's germline CDR1 is MDHEN and CDR2 SYDVKM. The CDR3 contains 14 residues. V shed 5 bases and J shed 3 bases, with 14 bases lying between them.